The present T cell receptor (beta chain) was sequenced within a study of identical twins. General study results and limits: Beta clonotypes that were abundant in cord blood contained fewer insertions, a pattern absent from memory repertoires. Interpretation of the results relied on cross-sectional statistical analysis and not on following the same donors. Monozygotic twins shared more out-of-frame TCR alpha than recombination models predicted.

V was cut by 4 bases and J by 6 bases, with 27 bases left in between. CDR1 and CDR2 (germline): SGHDT, YYEEEE. The CDR3 is made up of 18 amino acids. TCRdb re-called the 5' RACE reads with MiXCR, one entry per CDR3 protein. The sample has hundreds of thousands of distinct CDR3 sequences, roughly 26% seen once. On this clonotype: The antigen is undetermined.

This same sample was also taken into another study, of T cells expressing NK-cell markers. According to that study: Whether expanded NKG2C-expressing T cell clones recognize HCMV is unknown.

The V and J genes are TRBV5-6 and TRBJ2-3; D remains ambiguous. This clonotype was sampled from a woman between 18 and 29 years old in good health. Sequencing input: CD4+ T cells sorted from blood. CDR3 loop: CASSPTLHNRPGGDTQYF. CDR3 in DNA: TGTGCCAGCAGCCCAACCCTCCATAATAGACCCGGTGGGGATACGCAGTATTTT.